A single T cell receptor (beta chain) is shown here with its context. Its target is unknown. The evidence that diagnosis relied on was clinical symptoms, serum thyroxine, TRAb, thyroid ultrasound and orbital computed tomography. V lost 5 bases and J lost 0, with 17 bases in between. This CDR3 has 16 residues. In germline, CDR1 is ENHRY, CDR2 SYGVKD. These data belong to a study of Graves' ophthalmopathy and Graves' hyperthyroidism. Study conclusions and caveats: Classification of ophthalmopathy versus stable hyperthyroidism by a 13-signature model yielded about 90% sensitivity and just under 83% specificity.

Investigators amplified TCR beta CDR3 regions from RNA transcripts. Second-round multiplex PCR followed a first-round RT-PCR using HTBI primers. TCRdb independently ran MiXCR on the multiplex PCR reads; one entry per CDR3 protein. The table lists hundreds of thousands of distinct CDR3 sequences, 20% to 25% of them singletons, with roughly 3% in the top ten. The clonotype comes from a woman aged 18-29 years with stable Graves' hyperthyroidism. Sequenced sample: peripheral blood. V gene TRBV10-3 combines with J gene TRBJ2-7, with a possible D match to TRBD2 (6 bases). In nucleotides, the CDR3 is TGTGCCATCAGTCCCTTGGGGGGTGTTAGCTCCTACGAGCAGTACTTC. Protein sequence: CAISPLGGVSSYEQYF.